This T cell receptor (beta chain) was obtained from a study of blood T cells in healthy people across ages. Alongside a J-beta primer mix, a sample-barcoded 5' primer served in a second PCR lasting 7 to 11 cycles. Sequencing of every sample gave 3 million or more CDR3-containing paired-end reads. TCRdb independently ran MiXCR on the 5' RACE reads; one entry per CDR3 protein. Among 700,000 or so distinct CDR3 sequences, 35% to 50% were seen once, and the ten largest hold 30%. Germline CDR1 is SGDLS and CDR2 is YYNGEE. Trimming cost V 0 bases and J 6 bases; bases outside gene matches: 3. The CDR3 is made up of 14 amino acids. This clonotype turned up a few times.

The TCR originated in an elderly man in good health. The sample comprised blood. This sequence joins TRBV9 and TRBJ2-7, with 10 bases lining up with TRBD2. CDR3 bases: TGTGCCAGCAGCGTAGGCCTAGCGGGGGCCGAGCAGTACTTC. It yields the protein CASSVGLAGAEQYF.